The 24 T cell receptor beta chains given below trace back to one sample, sequenced in a study of blood T cell repertoires in COVID-19. Repertoires were generated with immunoSEQ multiplex PCR, while TCRdb's copy carries only in-frame clones and drops some. The sample includes about 34,000 clones, around 77% seen only once; the top ten take around 16%. The specimen sequenced was peripheral blood. The receptors shown here come from a human donor in a cohort sampled during active COVID-19.

The V and J genes are TRBV19 and TRBJ2-7, with TRBD2 matching 9 bases. Germline CDR1 LNHDA, CDR2 SQIVND (reference sequence). The CDR3 contains 14 residues. J gave up 6 bases and V 7 bases, and 10 bases lay outside the gene matches. The CDR3 bases are TGTGCCAGTAAGCTTACTAGCGGGTTAGCCGAGCAGTACTTC. Amino acid sequence: CASKLTSGLAEQYF.

V gene TRBV6-5 combines with J gene TRBJ2-5, with 10 bases aligning to TRBD2. This CDR3 region has 15 residues. The germline V gene has CDR1 MNHEY and CDR2 SVGAGI. Losses at the gene ends were 4 bases for V and 5 bases for J; bases not matched to a gene: 7. The CDR3 nucleotides are TGTGCCAGCAGTTCCCGAGCGGGGGGGATGGAGACCCAGTACTTC. Translated, it gives CASSSRAGGMETQYF.

A few counts support this clone. The genes are TRBV6-6 and TRBJ2-1; TRBD2 aligns across 13 bases. The CDR3 consists of 14 residues. Looked up from germline, CDR1 is MNHNY and CDR2 is SVGAGI (reference sequence). V gave up 6 bases and J gave up 7 bases; unmatched junction bases: 3. CDR3 in amino acids: CASSWTSGRNEQFF. The DNA of the CDR3 is TGTGCCAGCAGCTGGACTAGCGGGAGAAATGAGCAGTTCTTC.

The genes are TRBV18 and TRBJ1-2, with 7 bases fitting TRBD1. This CDR3 has 14 amino acids. Trimming cost V 8 bases and J 3 bases; bases outside gene matches: 9. Germline V gene lookup returns CDR1 KGHSH and CDR2 LQKENI. CDR3 amino acids: CASMRQGAYYGYTF. CDR3 nucleotide sequence: TGTGCCAGCATGCGACAGGGAGCTTACTATGGCTACACCTTC.

The CDR3 reads CASSPPSWYGYTF. The CDR3 DNA is TGTGCCAGCTCACCACCAAGCTGGTATGGCTACACCTTC. The gene calls are TRBV18 and TRBJ1-2; D ambiguous. CDR1 is KGHSH, CDR2 LQKENI, per germline. CDR3 length: 13 residues. V lost 0 bases and J lost 5, with 7 bases in between.

V usage is TRBV5-8 and J usage is TRBJ1-2; the D is unclear. The germline gives CDR1 SGHTS, CDR2 YDEGEE. Trimming took 0 bases from V and 9 from J, leaving 9 bases between them. The CDR3 runs 12 residues. CDR3 amino acids: CASSLDLASYTF. CDR3 coding DNA: TGTGCCAGCAGCTTGGACCTAGCCAGCTACACCTTC. The variable domain in full, completed from reference TRBV5-8 and TRBJ1-2, reads EAGVTQSPTHLIKTRGQQATLRCSPISGHTSVYWYQQALGLGLQFLLWYDEGEERNRGNFPPRFSGRQFPNYSSELNVNALELEDSALYLCASSLDLASYTFGSGTRLTVV.

The chain combines TRBV3-1 (or the pseudogene TRBV3-2) with TRBJ2-3, with 9 bases lining up with TRBD1. Germline CDR1 and CDR2: LGHDT and YNNKEL (reference sequence). The CDR3 consists of 15 residues. Unmatched junction bases numbered 5, after V lost 4 bases and J lost 3 bases. The CDR3 sequence: CASSPGTGWTDTQYF. CDR3 bases: TGTGCCAGCAGCCCCGGGACAGGGTGGACAGATACGCAGTATTTT.

The chain joins TRBV29-1 to TRBJ2-3; 9 bases are a match to TRBD2. The germline CDR1 and CDR2 sequences are SQVTM and ANQGSEA. The V gene end was trimmed by 4 bases and the J gene end by 6 bases; junction bases not matched to a gene: 11. The length of the CDR3 is 15 residues. The chain's CDR3 is CSVVLLAGISDTQYF. The DNA of the CDR3 is TGCAGCGTTGTTCTCCTAGCGGGAATATCTGATACGCAGTATTTT.

This chain connects TRBV9 to TRBJ2-7; the match to TRBD1 covers 9 bases. CDR3 length: 14 residues. J was trimmed by 7 bases and V by 2 bases; bases with no gene match: 7. From germline, CDR1 is SGDLS and CDR2 YYNGEE. In DNA, the CDR3 is TGTGCCAGCAGCGTTGGGACAGGGCTCATGGAGCAGTACTTC. This codes for CASSVGTGLMEQYF.

This chain uses TRBV18 with TRBJ2-7, with D possibly TRBD1 on 6 matching bases. Trimming removed 3 bases from V and 1 base from J, with 13 bases in between. The CDR3 extends over 15 amino acids. Germline CDR1 is KGHSH and CDR2 is LQKENI. The CDR3 is CASSPRDTPSYEQYF. The CDR3 coding sequence is TGTGCCAGCTCACCCCGGGACACCCCTTCCTACGAGCAGTACTTC.

This chain connects TRBV20-1 to TRBJ2-7; a weak D match, TRBD2 (5 bases). Germline loops: CDR1 DFQATT, CDR2 SNEGSKA (reference sequence). The CDR3 contains 11 residues. V lost 2 bases to trimming and J lost 5 bases, with 7 bases between them. The CDR3 is CSARHGDEQYF. The DNA for the CDR3 is TGCAGTGCTAGACACGGGGACGAGCAGTACTTC.

This chain joins TRBV7-3 and TRBJ2-1, with D unresolved. The V end lost 5 bases, the J end lost 4 bases, and 9 bases lay between the germline ends. Germline CDR1 reads SGHTA; CDR2 reads FQGTGA. The CDR3 runs 13 residues. CDR3 protein: CASSPTPYNEQFF. CDR3 DNA sequence: TGTGCCAGCAGCCCTACCCCGTACAATGAGCAGTTCTTC.

J is TRBJ2-1 and V is TRBV19, with a possible D match to TRBD2 (7 bases). Germline-derived CDR1 and CDR2 are LNHDA and SQIVND (reference sequence). V gave up 5 bases and J gave up 4 bases, with 30 bases separating them. The CDR3 consists of 20 residues. CDR3 sequence: CASSPRQEWGGLPSYNEQFF. DNA of the CDR3: TGTGCCAGTAGTCCTCGACAGGAGTGGGGGGGTCTCCCTTCTTACAATGAGCAGTTCTTC.

CDR3 DNA sequence: TGTGCCAGCAGTGAAGCCCGAGGGGGCGGCTACACCTTC. Encoded protein: CASSEARGGGYTF. The chain employs TRBV6-1 and TRBJ1-2, with 7 nucleotides matching TRBD1. The CDR3 loop spans 13 amino acids. V dropped 0 bases and J dropped 8; count of bases not matched to a gene: 3. The germline V gene encodes CDR1 MNHNS and CDR2 SASEGT.

This sequence joins TRBV27 and TRBJ1-1; 7 positions agree with TRBD1. CDR1 is MNHEY, CDR2 SMNVEV, per germline (reference sequence). The CDR3 has 14 residues. Germline trimming cut 8 bases from V and 1 base from J; bases unmatched to any gene: 7. The CDR3 nucleotides are TGTGCCAGCCAACAGGGGTGGGCGAACACTGAAGCTTTCTTT. It yields the protein CASQQGWANTEAFF.

The V gene is TRBV7-9, the J gene TRBJ2-1; 12 bases agree with TRBD2. V dropped 5 bases and J dropped 9; count of bases not matched to a gene: 14. The CDR3 has 17 residues. CDR1 is SEHNR, CDR2 FQNEAQ, per germline (reference sequence). The CDR3 nucleotides are TGTGCCAGCAGCCTCCGACTAGCGGGAGCTTATAATGGTGAGCAGTTCTTC. Protein: CASSLRLAGAYNGEQFF. The variable domain in full, completed from reference TRBV7-9 and TRBJ2-1, reads DTGVSQNPRHKITKRGQNVTFRCDPISEHNRLYWYRQTLGQGPEFLTYFQNEAQLEKSRLLSDRFSAERPKGSFSTLEIQRTEQGDSAMYLCASSLRLAGAYNGEQFFGPGTRLTVL.

Only a few counts were recorded for this clone. The rearrangement joins TRBV4-2 to TRBJ2-1; 8 bases match TRBD1. Per the germline V gene, CDR1 is LGHNA and CDR2 is YNFKEQ. The CDR3 totals 17 residues. The J segment lost 4 bases and the V segment lost 0 bases, leaving 8 bases of the junction unmatched. The CDR3 sequence: CASSQDRGTGPYNEQFF. CDR3 DNA: TGTGCCAGCAGCCAAGATCGTGGGACAGGTCCTTACAATGAGCAGTTCTTC.

The chain carries TRBV28 and TRBJ2-7; D may be TRBD1 (6 bases). In germline, CDR1 is MDHEN, CDR2 SYDVKM. The germline V and J ends were trimmed by 6 bases and 5 bases, with 26 bases remaining between them. CDR3 length: 17 residues. CDR3 DNA sequence: TGTGCCAGCAGCTACTCCCGGTCGCAGGGGTATAAGGACGAGCAGTACTTC. The encoded protein is CASSYSRSQGYKDEQYF.

The J gene is TRBJ1-2, the V gene TRBV5-6; D possibly corresponds to TRBD1 (5 bases). The V and J ends lost 0 bases and 9 bases respectively, with 15 bases between them. The CDR3 sequence is 14 residues long. Germline values: CDR1 SGHDT, CDR2 YYEEEE. CDR3: CASSLVETALSYTF. CDR3 coding DNA: TGTGCCAGCAGCTTGGTCGAGACAGCTTTGAGCTACACCTTC. Filled out from reference TRBV5-6 and TRBJ1-2, the complete variable domain reads DAGVTQSPTHLIKTRGQQVTLRCSPKSGHDTVSWYQQALGQGPQFIFQYYEEEERQRGNFPDRFSGHQFPNYSSELNVNALLLGDSALYLCASSLVETALSYTFGSGTRLTVV.

This clone was counted once. This chain joins TRBV5-1 and TRBJ2-7; 7 nucleotides align to TRBD1. Germline CDR1 is SGHRS and CDR2 is YFSETQ. The CDR3 runs 14 residues. J was trimmed by 5 bases and V by 0 bases; bases with no gene match: 5. This CDR3 is CASSLGQGLDEQYF. CDR3 sequence (DNA): TGCGCCAGCAGCTTGGGACAGGGATTAGACGAGCAGTACTTC.

This clone was detected only a few times. The genes are TRBV5-4 and TRBJ1-3; 7 bases are a match to TRBD1. V lost 3 bases to trimming and J lost 11 bases; unmatched junction nucleotides: 11. Per the germline V gene, CDR1 is SGHNT and CDR2 is YYREEE (reference sequence). The CDR3 covers 14 residues. CDR3 sequence reads: CASSSTGAKGAIYF. In DNA, the CDR3 is TGTGCCAGCAGCTCCACAGGGGCTAAGGGGGCCATATATTTT.

The V and J genes are TRBV6-5 and TRBJ2-7; tentative D call: TRBD2 (6 bases). The CDR3 runs to 14 residues. V lost 2 bases and J lost 6, with 14 bases in between. Germline values: CDR1 MNHEY, CDR2 SVGAGI. CDR3 in DNA: TGTGCCAGCAGTTACGGGGACTTCCCATCCGAGCAGTACTTC. Its translation is CASSYGDFPSEQYF.

The chain couples TRBV2 to TRBJ2-3; D is possibly TRBD1 (5 bases). CDR1 is SNHLY and CDR2 is FYNNEI in the germline V gene. The CDR3 sequence is 14 residues long. The ends were cut back, 5 bases at V and 1 base at J, with 10 bases in the middle. CDR3: CASSRETGTDTQYF. As DNA, the CDR3 is TGTGCCAGCAGTAGAGAGACAGGCACAGATACGCAGTATTTT.

The rearrangement joins TRBV30 to TRBJ1-2; D possibly corresponds to TRBD1 (6 bases). This CDR3 is 14 amino acids long. V lost 3 bases and J lost 6, with 17 bases in between. Germline V gene lookup returns CDR1 GTSNPN and CDR2 SVGIG (reference sequence). CDR3 bases: TGTGCCTGGAGCTCCTTGGGGGCGCGTAATGGCTACACCTTC. The encoded protein is CAWSSLGARNGYTF. Full variable domain (remainder filled in from reference TRBV30 and TRBJ1-2): SQTIHQWPATLVQPVGSPLSLECTVEGTSNPNLYWYRQAAGRGLQLLFYSVGIGQISSEVPQNLSASRPQDRQFILSSKKLLLSDSGFYLCAWSSLGARNGYTFGSGTRLTVV.